The TCR beta chain under discussion was sequenced for a study of blood T cell repertoires in COVID-19. The overall study: There were acute and convalescent COVID-19 samples, and they came from the United States, Italy and Spain.

Generated by immunoSEQ multiplex PCR, the TCRdb table keeps only in-frame clones and is missing some. This sample has approximately 300,000 clones, with more than 65% found just once. Germline CDR1 is SGHDT and CDR2 is YYEEEE. The CDR3 contains 14 residues. V shed 3 bases, J shed 6 bases, and the junction held 7 bases outside the gene matches. The material sequenced was peripheral blood. The chain has TRBV5-6 and TRBJ1-2; 8 bases fit TRBD1. The sequence came from a person aged 70 to 79 with COVID-19, enrolled during active disease. The CDR3 here is CASSSLGTGNGYTF. The CDR3 nucleotides are TGTGCCAGCAGCTCGCTCGGGACAGGCAATGGCTACACCTTC.